Each of the 5 T cell receptor beta chains below was sequenced from the same sample in a study of T cell repertoires in cytomegalovirus infection. TCRdb fed the reads into MiXCR, producing one record per CDR3 protein. The sample yields 70,000 to 75,000 distinct CDR3 sequences, 3% to 4.5% seen once. The sequencing sample was made of PBMCs. These receptors were obtained from a human donor in good health (CMV status not recorded). Some clones in this sample may be carry-over from other donors' samples.

This chain links TRBV7-8 with TRBJ2-5; no definite D call. Looked up from germline, CDR1 is SGHVS and CDR2 is FQNEAQ. Between the trimmed V and J ends, which lost 3 bases and 1 base, there was a span of 9 bases. The CDR3 extends over 14 amino acids. The CDR3 protein is CASSFSSRQETQYF. CDR3 in DNA: TGTGCCAGCAGCTTTTCTAGTCGCCAAGAGACCCAGTACTTC.

This clonotype came up many times. The chain couples TRBV29-1 to TRBJ1-1, with D hard to call. This CDR3 contains 10 residues. Germline CDR1 SQVTM, CDR2 ANQGSEA. With 4 bases removed from V and 5 bases from J, the gap between germline ends came to 5 bases. The CDR3 DNA is TGCAGCGTTGGGGCTACTGAAGCTTTCTTT. It is translated as CSVGATEAFF.

This clonotype was seen repeatedly, ten times or more. This chain uses TRBV7-2 with TRBJ2-5; D unclear. Germline values: CDR1 SGHTA, CDR2 FQGNSA. The CDR3 spans 14 residues. The germline V and J ends were trimmed by 0 bases and 1 base, with 6 bases remaining between them. The CDR3 is CASSLAGIQETQYF. CDR3 in DNA: TGTGCCAGCAGCTTAGCGGGAATCCAAGAGACCCAGTACTTC. The whole variable domain, filled in from reference TRBV7-2 and TRBJ2-5, reads GAGVSQSPSNKVTEKGKDVELRCDPISGHTALYWYRQSLGQGLEFLIYFQGNSAPDKSGLPSDRFSAERTGGSVSTLTIQRTQQEDSAVYLCASSLAGIQETQYFGPGTRLLVL.

In its sample, this clonotype was seen many times. The chain combines TRBV6-6 with TRBJ1-2; unclear D gene. Germline CDR1 is MNHNY and CDR2 is SVGAGI (reference sequence). V shed 4 bases and J shed 4 bases, with 10 bases lying between them. The CDR3 covers 13 residues. The CDR3 is CASSSLEIYGYTF. The CDR3 DNA follows: TGTGCCAGCAGTTCCTTGGAGATCTATGGCTACACCTTC.

The table lists this clonotype with many counts. The rearrangement uses TRBV7-2 and TRBJ2-7; D is possibly TRBD1 or TRBD2 (5 bases each). Germline CDR1 is SGHTA and CDR2 is FQGNSA. CDR3 length equals 16 residues. The V end lost 4 bases, the J end lost 0 bases, and 16 bases lay between the germline ends. This CDR3 is CASSYPPGTHSYEQYF. Here the CDR3 DNA reads TGTGCCAGCAGCTACCCCCCCGGGACGCACTCCTACGAGCAGTACTTC.